This passage covers 27 T cell receptor beta chains from one sample sequenced in a study of shared clonotypes between healthy human individuals. Generated by immunoSEQ multiplex PCR, the TCRdb table keeps only in-frame clones and is missing some. The table has approximately 2.4 million clones, approximately 96% seen once. Sequencing input: naive CD4+ T cells sorted from blood. Subset described: CD45RA+ positively selected. Receptor source: a man aged 18 to 35 in good health.

The genes are TRBV5-1 and TRBJ2-3; D remains unclear. CDR3 length: 13 residues. Trimming removed 6 bases from V and 5 bases from J, with 13 bases in between. Germline V gene data show CDR1 as SGHRS and CDR2 as YFSETQ. CDR3 nucleotides: TGCGCCAGCAAGCGATTCCTAGAAGATACGCAGTATTTT. It codes for CASKRFLEDTQYF.

This chain joins TRBV5-4 and TRBJ2-5; TRBD2 matches 8 bases. Germline-derived CDR1 and CDR2 are SGHNT and YYREEE (reference sequence). This CDR3 has 16 residues. Trimming at V came to 5 bases and at J to 2 bases, leaving 11 bases not matched to a gene. This chain's CDR3 is CASRVASGGRQETQYF. DNA of the CDR3: TGTGCCAGCAGGGTGGCGTCCGGCGGGAGGCAAGAGACCCAGTACTTC.

This sequence joins TRBV5-1 and TRBJ1-5; D perhaps matches TRBD1 (6 bases). Germline CDR1 reads SGHRS; CDR2 reads YFSETQ. Trimming stripped 0 bases from V and 0 bases from J, with 16 bases between. The CDR3 loop spans 18 amino acids. This CDR3 is CASSLAGEKPNSNQPQHF. Written as DNA, the CDR3 is TGCGCCAGCAGCTTGGCAGGGGAGAAACCAAATAGCAATCAGCCCCAGCATTTT.

V usage is TRBV28 and J usage is TRBJ1-5, with D tentatively TRBD1 (6 bases). The CDR3 loop spans 15 amino acids. Deletions cut 5 bases from V and 6 bases from J, with 17 bases between. CDR1 and CDR2 from the germline V gene are MDHEN and SYDVKM. CDR3 sequence reads: CASSGDRRFSQPQHF. CDR3 nucleotides: TGTGCCAGCAGTGGTGACAGGCGTTTTTCTCAGCCCCAGCATTTT.

This sequence joins TRBV10-2 and TRBJ2-7; D gene uncertain. From germline, CDR1 is WSHSY and CDR2 SAAADI. CDR3 length equals 12 residues. The V and J ends lost 3 bases and 3 bases respectively, with 6 bases between them. CDR3 coding DNA: TGCGCCAGCAGTGACAACGGCTACGAGCAGTACTTC. It encodes CASSDNGYEQYF.

This chain links TRBV9 with TRBJ2-7, with D maybe TRBD2 (6 bases). Between the trimmed V and J ends, which lost 0 bases and 2 bases, there was a span of 12 bases. Germline V lookup: CDR1 SGDLS, CDR2 YYNGEE. The CDR3 runs 15 residues. The CDR3 protein is CASSVAERATYEQYF. CDR3 sequence (DNA): TGTGCCAGCAGCGTAGCGGAGCGGGCGACCTACGAGCAGTACTTC.

The chain employs TRBV16 and TRBJ1-2; D gene ambiguous. Trimming left V 0 bases short and J 10 bases short, with 12 bases between. The CDR3 is 13 amino acids. Germline V gene sequence: CDR1 KGHSY, CDR2 FQNENV. As DNA, the CDR3 is TGTGCCAGCAGCCAATCTGATGGGCGGCTCTACACCTTC. It codes for CASSQSDGRLYTF.

The chain carries TRBV10-3 and TRBJ2-2, with unresolved D. The V end was cut by 7 bases, the J end by 0 bases, with 9 bases between. The germline V gene encodes CDR1 ENHRY and CDR2 SYGVKD. The CDR3 has 14 residues. The CDR3 sequence is CAITPTPNTGELFF. CDR3 DNA: TGTGCCATCACCCCGACACCGAACACCGGGGAGCTGTTTTTT.

This chain joins TRBV19 and TRBJ1-2; D call uncertain. The CDR3 is made up of 12 amino acids. Germline V CDR1 and CDR2: LNHDA, SQIVND (reference sequence). The germline V and J ends were trimmed by 6 bases and 7 bases, with 12 bases remaining between them. CDR3 amino acids: CASSPRSFGYTF. CDR3 DNA sequence: TGTGCCAGTAGCCCTCGAAGCTTTGGCTACACCTTC.

The chain carries TRBV6-1 and TRBJ1-2; no clear D. Deletions cut 6 bases from V and 6 bases from J, with 11 bases between. The CDR3 extends over 12 amino acids. Germline V CDR1 and CDR2: MNHNS, SASEGT. The CDR3 reads CASSLSGDGYTF. Here the CDR3 DNA reads TGTGCCAGCAGCCTCAGTGGTGATGGCTACACCTTC.

This chain connects TRBV6-1 to TRBJ2-7; 7 bases map to TRBD1. V shed 7 bases and J 6 bases; nucleotides not matched to a gene: 6. CDR3 length: 12 amino acids. CDR1 is MNHNS, CDR2 SASEGT, per germline. The chain's CDR3 is CASNTGEPEQYF. The CDR3 region has the DNA TGTGCCAGCAACACAGGGGAACCCGAGCAGTACTTC.

This CDR3 is CASSPLEGPTEAFF. DNA of the CDR3: TGTGCCAGCTCACCACTGGAGGGGCCCACTGAAGCTTTCTTT. The chain combines TRBV18 with TRBJ1-1, with a tentative D call TRBD1 (5 bases). CDR3 length: 14 residues. Germline-derived CDR1 and CDR2 are KGHSH and LQKENI. Trimming shortened V by 1 base and J by 4 bases, and 10 bases separated the two germline ends.

The CDR3 coding sequence is TGTGCCAGCAGTCGCACCCGGGACACCTCCTACGAGCAGTACTTC. Its protein is CASSRTRDTSYEQYF. The gene calls are TRBV27 and TRBJ2-7, with D possibly being TRBD1 (6 bases). Germline V CDR1 and CDR2: MNHEY, SMNVEV (reference sequence). The CDR3 has 15 amino acids. V lost 5 bases to trimming and J lost 0 bases, with 14 bases between them.

The rearrangement joins TRBV18 to TRBJ2-7; 9 nucleotides line up with TRBD2. CDR3 length equals 15 residues. The V gene's germline CDR1 is KGHSH and CDR2 LQKENI. Trimming cost V 0 bases and J 5 bases; bases outside gene matches: 5. The CDR3 DNA is TGTGCCAGCTCACCACCGGCGGGAGGGCACCACGAGCAGTACTTC. Protein sequence: CASSPPAGGHHEQYF.

The J gene is TRBJ1-2, the V gene TRBV10-3, with TRBD1 matching 7 bases. The CDR3 has 13 residues. Germline CDR1 and CDR2: ENHRY and SYGVKD. V lost 4 bases to trimming and J lost 4 bases; unmatched junction nucleotides: 3. The CDR3 nucleotides read TGTGCCATCAGTGCGGGACAGCCCTATGGCTACACCTTC. Translation gives CAISAGQPYGYTF.

The chain recombines TRBV7-8 with TRBJ2-1; 9 bases are a match to TRBD2. V lost 1 base and J lost 5; bases outside the gene matches: 9. The germline V gene encodes CDR1 SGHVS and CDR2 FQNEAQ. The CDR3 runs to 17 residues. The CDR3 bases are TGTGCCAGCAGCTTAGGATTAGCGGGAGTTTTGGACAATGAGCAGTTCTTC. Its translation is CASSLGLAGVLDNEQFF.

The rearrangement joins TRBV7-2 to TRBJ2-3; tentatively, D is TRBD2 (6 bases). This CDR3 comprises 15 residues. Between the trimmed V and J ends, which lost 5 bases and 0 bases, there was a span of 12 bases. Germline V gene sequence: CDR1 SGHTA, CDR2 FQGNSA. CDR3 loop: CASSGRTKSTDTQYF. The CDR3 DNA sequence: TGTGCCAGCAGCGGCAGGACTAAGAGCACAGATACGCAGTATTTT. Looking up the rest from reference TRBV7-2 and TRBJ2-3 gives the full variable domain: GAGVSQSPSNKVTEKGKDVELRCDPISGHTALYWYRQSLGQGLEFLIYFQGNSAPDKSGLPSDRFSAERTGGSVSTLTIQRTQQEDSAVYLCASSGRTKSTDTQYFGPGTRLTVL.

V gene TRBV27 combines with J gene TRBJ2-7; 8 bases agree with TRBD2. Germline CDR1 reads MNHEY; CDR2 reads SMNVEV (reference sequence). The CDR3 has 14 amino acids. Germline trimming cut 6 bases from V and 5 bases from J; bases unmatched to any gene: 9. DNA of the CDR3: TGTGCCAGCAGGATCGGGACTAGTAGAAACGAGCAGTACTTC. Translating it yields CASRIGTSRNEQYF.

This CDR3 reads CASSFPTEIYGYTF. The CDR3 bases are TGTGCCAGCAGCTTCCCGACAGAGATTTATGGCTACACCTTC. The rearrangement links TRBV4-2 to TRBJ1-2; TRBD1 is a possible D gene (5 bases). This CDR3 region has 14 residues. The germline V gene encodes CDR1 LGHNA and CDR2 YNFKEQ. V lost 5 bases, J lost 5 bases, and 15 bases lay in between.

The chain joins TRBV6-5 to TRBJ2-5, with a possible D match to TRBD1 (5 bases). From germline, CDR1 is MNHEY and CDR2 SVGAGI. V lost 6 bases and J 2 bases, leaving 13 bases between the germline ends. CDR3 length: 14 residues. The CDR3 nucleotides are TGTGCCAGCAGCCTCGGACATAAACAAGAGACCCAGTACTTC. This gives the protein CASSLGHKQETQYF.

The genes are TRBV7-2 and TRBJ2-7; TRBD1 matches 7 bases. This CDR3 has 15 amino acids. Germline V gene lookup returns CDR1 SGHTA and CDR2 FQGNSA. With V trimmed by 6 bases and J by 2 bases, 10 bases remained unmatched. Here the CDR3 DNA reads TGTGCCAGCAGACCCACCCGGGACAGTCCCTACGAGCAGTACTTC. Amino acids: CASRPTRDSPYEQYF. Full variable domain (outside the CDR3, taken from reference TRBV7-2 and TRBJ2-7): GAGVSQSPSNKVTEKGKDVELRCDPISGHTALYWYRQSLGQGLEFLIYFQGNSAPDKSGLPSDRFSAERTGGSVSTLTIQRTQQEDSAVYLCASRPTRDSPYEQYFGPGTRLTVT.

The J gene is TRBJ2-1, the V gene TRBV2; D ambiguous. The CDR3 covers 12 residues. Trimming cost V 4 bases and J 9 bases, with 10 bases left between them. CDR1 and CDR2 (germline): SNHLY, FYNNEI. CDR3 sequence: CASSGFIGEQFF. Here the CDR3 DNA reads TGTGCCAGCAGTGGGTTTATTGGTGAGCAGTTCTTC.

The chain couples TRBV4-1 to TRBJ2-5; possibly TRBD2 for D (6 bases). Germline V gene data show CDR1 as MGHRA and CDR2 as YSYEKL. V gave up 4 bases and J gave up 2 bases, with 11 bases separating them. This CDR3 has 14 residues. In DNA form, the CDR3 reads TGCGCCAGCAGCCGGGGGGTAGCTCAAGAGACCCAGTACTTC. It is translated as CASSRGVAQETQYF.

V usage is TRBV5-6 and J usage is TRBJ2-1, with 10 nucleotides matching TRBD1. Germline CDR1 SGHDT, CDR2 YYEEEE. V was pared by 6 bases and J by 3 bases, with 6 bases of the junction left unmatched. CDR3 length: 15 amino acids. Written as DNA, the CDR3 is TGTGCCAGCACCTATGGACAGGGGGTCTACAATGAGCAGTTCTTC. Amino acids: CASTYGQGVYNEQFF.

For this clone: Other DNA variants within this sample encode the same CDR3. The V call is TRBV7-2, the J call TRBJ1-5, with no clear D. Per the germline V gene, CDR1 is SGHTA and CDR2 is FQGNSA. V lost 3 bases, J lost 0 bases, and 3 bases lay in between. The CDR3 is 13 residues long. The CDR3 DNA reads as TGTGCCAGCAGCTTTGTTAGCAATCAGCCCCAGCATTTT. Its protein product is CASSFVSNQPQHF.

This chain uses TRBV5-4 with TRBJ2-5; D call uncertain. From germline, CDR1 is SGHNT and CDR2 YYREEE (reference sequence). The CDR3 length is 13 residues. The V end was cut by 4 bases, the J end by 5 bases, with 12 bases between. CDR3 sequence (DNA): TGTGCCAGCAGCAGTAGGATGGTGGAGACCCAGTACTTC. Translated: CASSSRMVETQYF.

The V call is TRBV27, the J call TRBJ2-7, with 7 bases identical to TRBD2. The CDR3 spans 13 residues. After removal of 8 bases from V and 6 bases from J, the junction contained 10 bases not matched to a gene. Germline V gene lookup returns CDR1 MNHEY and CDR2 SMNVEV (reference sequence). CDR3 sequence reads: CASRGGELGEQYF. CDR3 nucleotide sequence: TGTGCCAGCCGGGGAGGGGAACTTGGCGAGCAGTACTTC.